These 10 T cell receptor beta chains share one sample of origin, sequenced in a study of monozygotic twins with inflammatory bowel disease (dated by TCRdb to between 2017 and 2020). Libraries were constructed by 5' RACE. TCRdb lists the instrument as Illumina HiSeq 2500. TCRdb reprocessed the reads and assigns one entry to each CDR3 protein sequence, leaving out DNA. The sample's table lists a count of more than 300,000 distinct CDR3 sequences. The ten largest account for just over 2.5% of the sample. Material for sequencing was blood. The source of these receptors is a human donor with ulcerative colitis or Crohn's disease, or a healthy co-twin of an affected twin (not recorded which).

The chain recombines TRBV5-1 with TRBJ2-7; TCRdb proposes TRBD1, but this gene call is untestable without DNA. CDR3 length: 15 amino acids. The germline V gene encodes CDR1 SGHRS and CDR2 YFSETQ. The CDR3: CASSLGWTGGSEQYF.

The chain joins TRBV9 to TRBJ2-7; TCRdb gives TRBD1 as the D gene, but with no DNA this cannot be confirmed. In germline, CDR1 is SGDLS, CDR2 YYNGEE. This CDR3 is 14 amino acids long. This CDR3 is CASSKTGKPYEQYF. Full variable domain (remainder filled in from reference TRBV9 and TRBJ2-7): DSGVTQTPKHLITATGQRVTLRCSPRSGDLSVYWYQQSLDQGLQFLIQYYNGEERAKGNILERFSAQQFPDLHSELNLSSLELGDSALYFCASSKTGKPYEQYFGPGTRLTVT.

This chain connects TRBV7-9 to TRBJ2-7; TCRdb calls TRBD1, which cannot be checked without DNA. The CDR3 is made up of 15 amino acids. Germline V CDR1 and CDR2: SEHNR, FQNEAQ (reference sequence). CDR3 protein: CASSPPRTAAYEQYF.

CDR3 protein: CASSLVQGISNEQFF. The chain couples TRBV5-1 to TRBJ2-1; the D call from TCRdb, TRBD1, cannot be confirmed without DNA. CDR3 length equals 15 residues. In germline, CDR1 is SGHRS, CDR2 YFSETQ.

The CDR3 reads CSASPLQGVSTDTQYF. The chain uses TRBV20-1 and TRBJ2-3; as DNA is missing, the TRBD1 call by TCRdb cannot be tested. Germline V CDR1 and CDR2: DFQATT, SNEGSKA (reference sequence). The CDR3 consists of 16 residues.

The CDR3 protein is CASSLATSYRDTQYF. The V gene is TRBV5-1, the J gene TRBJ2-3; TCRdb's D call of TRBD1 is untestable without DNA. Germline CDR1 SGHRS, CDR2 YFSETQ. The CDR3 is 15 amino acids.

This sequence joins TRBV18 and TRBJ2-1; absent DNA, TCRdb's TRBD1 call cannot be checked. The CDR3 consists of 14 residues. CDR1 is KGHSH, CDR2 LQKENI, per germline. The CDR3 sequence: CASSPRTGDLRQFF.

The CDR3 spells CASSYSYEQYF. The chain employs TRBV2 and TRBJ2-7. The CDR3 consists of 11 residues. Germline V gives CDR1 SNHLY, CDR2 FYNNEI.

The chain has TRBV20-1 and TRBJ2-7; lacking DNA, the TRBD2 call made by TCRdb goes unchecked. Germline V CDR1 and CDR2: DFQATT, SNEGSKA (reference sequence). The CDR3 covers 13 residues. The CDR3 sequence is CSAFSGEAYEQYF.

The genes are TRBV20-1 and TRBJ1-2; TCRdb selects TRBD1, and the lack of DNA leaves this call unchecked. The CDR3 is 14 amino acids. Germline loops: CDR1 DFQATT, CDR2 SNEGSKA (reference sequence). The CDR3: CSASIDDRGHGYTF.